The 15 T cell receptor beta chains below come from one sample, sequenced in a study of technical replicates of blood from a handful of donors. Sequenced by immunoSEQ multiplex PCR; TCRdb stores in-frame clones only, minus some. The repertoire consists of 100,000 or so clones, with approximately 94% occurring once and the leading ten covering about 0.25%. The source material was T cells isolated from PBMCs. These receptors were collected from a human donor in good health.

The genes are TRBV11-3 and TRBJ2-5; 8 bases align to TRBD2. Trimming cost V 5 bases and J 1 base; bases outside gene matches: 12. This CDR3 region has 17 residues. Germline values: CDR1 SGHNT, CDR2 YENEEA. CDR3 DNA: TGTGCCAGCAGCCGCGCGTTGGCGGGAGGCCCCCAAGAGACCCAGTACTTC. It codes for CASSRALAGGPQETQYF.

CDR3 sequence (DNA): TGCGCCAGCAGCTCCCCCGTGGGACAAGTAAATCAGAACACTGAAGCTTTCTTT. Residues: CASSSPVGQVNQNTEAFF. The chain joins TRBV5-1 to TRBJ1-1; D may be TRBD1 (6 bases). V dropped 3 bases and J dropped 1 base, with 22 bases sitting between them. CDR1 and CDR2 from the germline V gene are SGHRS and YFSETQ. The CDR3 sequence is 18 residues long.

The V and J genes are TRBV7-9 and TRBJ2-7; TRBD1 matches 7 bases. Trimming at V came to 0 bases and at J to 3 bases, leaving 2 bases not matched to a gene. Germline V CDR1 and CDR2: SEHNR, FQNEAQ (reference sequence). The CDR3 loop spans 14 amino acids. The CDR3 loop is CASSLADRFYEQYF. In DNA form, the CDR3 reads TGTGCCAGCAGCTTAGCGGACAGGTTCTACGAGCAGTACTTC. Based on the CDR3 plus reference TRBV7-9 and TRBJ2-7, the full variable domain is DTGVSQNPRHKITKRGQNVTFRCDPISEHNRLYWYRQTLGQGPEFLTYFQNEAQLEKSRLLSDRFSAERPKGSFSTLEIQRTEQGDSAMYLCASSLADRFYEQYFGPGTRLTVT.

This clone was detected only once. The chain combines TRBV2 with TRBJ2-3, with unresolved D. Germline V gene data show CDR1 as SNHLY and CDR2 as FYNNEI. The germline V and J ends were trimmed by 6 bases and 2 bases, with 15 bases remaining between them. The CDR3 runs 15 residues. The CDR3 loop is CASRWAQKDTDTQYF. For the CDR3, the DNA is TGTGCCAGCAGGTGGGCCCAGAAAGACACAGATACGCAGTATTTT.

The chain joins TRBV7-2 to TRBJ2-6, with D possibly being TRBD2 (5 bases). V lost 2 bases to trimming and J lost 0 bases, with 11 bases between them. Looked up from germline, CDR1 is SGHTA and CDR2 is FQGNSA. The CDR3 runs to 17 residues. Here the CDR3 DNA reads TGTGCCAGCAGCTTATACGTCGCGGGCTCTGGGGCCAACGTCCTGACTTTC. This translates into CASSLYVAGSGANVLTF.

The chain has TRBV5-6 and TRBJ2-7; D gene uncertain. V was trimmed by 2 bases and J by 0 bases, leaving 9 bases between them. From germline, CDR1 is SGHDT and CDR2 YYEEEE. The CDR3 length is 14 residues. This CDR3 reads CASSFVLDSYEQYF. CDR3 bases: TGTGCCAGCAGCTTCGTTTTAGACTCCTACGAGCAGTACTTC.

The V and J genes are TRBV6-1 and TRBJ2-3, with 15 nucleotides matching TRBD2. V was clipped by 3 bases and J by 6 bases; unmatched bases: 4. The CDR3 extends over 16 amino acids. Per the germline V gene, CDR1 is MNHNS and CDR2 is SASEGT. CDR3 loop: CASSERTSGRGDTQYF. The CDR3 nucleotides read TGTGCCAGCAGTGAGAGGACTAGCGGGAGGGGCGATACGCAGTATTTT.

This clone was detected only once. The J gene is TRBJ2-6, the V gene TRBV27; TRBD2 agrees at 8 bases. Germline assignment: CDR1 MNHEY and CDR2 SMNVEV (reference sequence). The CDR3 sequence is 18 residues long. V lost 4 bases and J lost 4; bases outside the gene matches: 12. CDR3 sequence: CASSSPSGGANGANVLTF. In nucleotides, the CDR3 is TGTGCCAGCAGTTCCCCCTCGGGGGGGGCGAACGGGGCCAACGTCCTGACTTTC.

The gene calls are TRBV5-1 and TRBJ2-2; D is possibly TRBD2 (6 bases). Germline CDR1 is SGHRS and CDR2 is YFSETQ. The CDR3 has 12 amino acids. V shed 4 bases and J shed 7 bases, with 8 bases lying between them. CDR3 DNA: TGCGCCAGCAGCCCGACTAGCGGGGAGCTGTTTTTT. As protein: CASSPTSGELFF.

The CDR3 nucleotides read TGTGCCAGCAGGGCTAGCGGGAGGGCCCAAGATACGCAGTATTTT. This codes for CASRASGRAQDTQYF. This chain uses TRBV6-6 with TRBJ2-3; 12 bases fit TRBD2. CDR1 is MNHNY, CDR2 SVGAGI, per germline (reference sequence). With 6 bases clipped from V and 5 bases from J, the junction kept 6 bases outside the gene matches. CDR3 length: 15 amino acids.

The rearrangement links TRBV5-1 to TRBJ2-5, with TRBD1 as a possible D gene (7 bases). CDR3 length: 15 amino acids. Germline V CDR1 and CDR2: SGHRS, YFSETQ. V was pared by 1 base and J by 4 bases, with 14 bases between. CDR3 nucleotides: TGCGCCAGCAGCTTGAGGGCCAGGGGGGTAGAGACCCAGTACTTC. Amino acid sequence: CASSLRARGVETQYF.

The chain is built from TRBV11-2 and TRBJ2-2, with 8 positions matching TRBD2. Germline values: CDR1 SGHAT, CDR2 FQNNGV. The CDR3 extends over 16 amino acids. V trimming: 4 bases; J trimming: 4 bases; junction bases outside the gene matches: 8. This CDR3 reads CASSSLGLAPTGELFF. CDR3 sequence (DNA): TGTGCCAGCAGCTCCCTCGGACTAGCCCCCACCGGGGAGCTGTTTTTT.

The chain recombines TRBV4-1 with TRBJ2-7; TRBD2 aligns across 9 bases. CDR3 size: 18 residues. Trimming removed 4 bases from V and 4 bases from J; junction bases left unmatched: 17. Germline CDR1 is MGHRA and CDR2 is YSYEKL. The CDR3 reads CASSPLRAGLAGFYEQYF. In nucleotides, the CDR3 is TGCGCCAGCAGCCCACTAAGGGCTGGGCTAGCGGGGTTTTACGAGCAGTACTTC.

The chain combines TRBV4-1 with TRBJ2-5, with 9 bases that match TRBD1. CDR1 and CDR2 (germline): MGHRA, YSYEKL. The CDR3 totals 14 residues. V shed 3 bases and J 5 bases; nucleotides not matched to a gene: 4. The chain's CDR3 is CASSQRTGEETQYF. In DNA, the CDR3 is TGCGCCAGCAGCCAGCGGACAGGGGAGGAGACCCAGTACTTC.

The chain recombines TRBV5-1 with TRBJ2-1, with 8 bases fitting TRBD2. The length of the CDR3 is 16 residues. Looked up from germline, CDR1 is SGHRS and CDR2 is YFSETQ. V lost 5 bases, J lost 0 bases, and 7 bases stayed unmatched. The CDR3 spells CASRPLAGSSYNEQFF. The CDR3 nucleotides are TGCGCCAGCAGACCCTTAGCGGGGAGCTCCTACAATGAGCAGTTCTTC.